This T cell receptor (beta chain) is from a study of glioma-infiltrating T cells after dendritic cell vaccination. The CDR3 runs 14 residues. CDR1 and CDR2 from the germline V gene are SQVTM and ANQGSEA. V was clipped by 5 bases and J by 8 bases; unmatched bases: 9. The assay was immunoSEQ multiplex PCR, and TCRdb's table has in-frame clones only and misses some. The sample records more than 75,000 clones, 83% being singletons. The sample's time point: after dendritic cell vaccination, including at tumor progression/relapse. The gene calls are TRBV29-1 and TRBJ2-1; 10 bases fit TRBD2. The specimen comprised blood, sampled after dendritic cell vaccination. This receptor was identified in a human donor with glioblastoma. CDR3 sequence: CSVLPGLASHEQFF. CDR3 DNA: TGCAGCGTTTTACCGGGACTAGCGAGCCATGAGCAGTTCTTC.